The 6 T cell receptor beta chains reported below all come from one sample, sequenced in a study of T-cell reconstitution after alpha-beta-depleted transplantation in children. Preparation of the TCRbeta library involved a method that used unique molecular identifiers. One entry per CDR3 protein results from TCRdb running MiXCR on the PCR reads. The repertoire holds 280,000 or so distinct CDR3 sequences, with 11% as singletons. Sequenced here: peripheral blood, sampled 180 days after TCRalphabeta/CD19-depleted stem cell transplant. The receptors originated from a male patient between 2 and 10 years old who had a stem cell transplant for chronic granulomatous disease, so the T cells may come from the graft donor.

The sample holds many counts of this clonotype. The CDR3 DNA sequence: TGTGCCAGCAGTGAGGGACTAGCGGTCTCCTACGAGCAGTACTTC. Translation: CASSEGLAVSYEQYF. The rearrangement uses TRBV12-3 or TRBV12-4 and TRBJ2-7; 11 bases fit TRBD2. The CDR3 sequence is 15 residues long. The junction had 3 bases not matched to a gene; V was cut back by 5 bases and J by 0 bases.

The chain has TRBV11-2 and TRBJ2-7, with 10 nucleotides matching TRBD2. This CDR3 has 17 amino acids. V lost 0 bases and J lost 1; bases outside the gene matches: 6. Germline assignment: CDR1 SGHAT and CDR2 FQNNGV. The CDR3 is CASSLEVLAGTSYEQYF. The CDR3 DNA follows: TGTGCCAGCAGCTTAGAAGTACTAGCGGGAACATCCTACGAGCAGTACTTC.

In this sample, this clonotype turned up many times. The CDR3 DNA reads TGCAGTGCCACAGCGGATCCCCCAGAGACCCAGTACTTC. Encoded protein: CSATADPPETQYF. The V call is TRBV20-1, the J call TRBJ2-5; maybe TRBD2 (5 bases). Germline values: CDR1 DFQATT, CDR2 SNEGSKA (reference sequence). The V gene lost 6 bases and the J gene lost 4 bases, with 15 bases spanning the gap. The CDR3 contains 13 residues.

This clonotype was seen at least ten times. In DNA, the CDR3 is TGCAGCGTTGAAGACCGGACTAGCGGTCATAATGAGCAGTTCTTC. Its translation is CSVEDRTSGHNEQFF. The chain couples TRBV29-1 to TRBJ2-1; 10 bases line up with TRBD2. The CDR3 loop spans 15 amino acids. J lost 7 bases, V lost 0 bases, and 6 bases had no gene match. Germline V lookup: CDR1 SQVTM, CDR2 ANQGSEA.

This clonotype was observed many times. The chain uses TRBV29-1 and TRBJ1-1; 7 nucleotides align to TRBD1. Germline V gives CDR1 SQVTM, CDR2 ANQGSEA. CDR3 size: 12 residues. Trimming at V came to 3 bases and at J to 6 bases, leaving 4 bases not matched to a gene. CDR3 nucleotides: TGCAGCGTTGAGGACAGGTCCGCTGAAGCTTTCTTT. This gives the protein CSVEDRSAEAFF.

The chain has TRBV7-2 and TRBJ1-1; TRBD1 matches 8 bases. V shed 2 bases and J 5 bases; nucleotides not matched to a gene: 4. Germline values: CDR1 SGHTA, CDR2 FQGNSA. The CDR3 has 14 residues. This CDR3 reads CASSLPGQETEAFF. In DNA, the CDR3 is TGTGCCAGCAGCTTACCGGGACAGGAGACTGAAGCTTTCTTT.